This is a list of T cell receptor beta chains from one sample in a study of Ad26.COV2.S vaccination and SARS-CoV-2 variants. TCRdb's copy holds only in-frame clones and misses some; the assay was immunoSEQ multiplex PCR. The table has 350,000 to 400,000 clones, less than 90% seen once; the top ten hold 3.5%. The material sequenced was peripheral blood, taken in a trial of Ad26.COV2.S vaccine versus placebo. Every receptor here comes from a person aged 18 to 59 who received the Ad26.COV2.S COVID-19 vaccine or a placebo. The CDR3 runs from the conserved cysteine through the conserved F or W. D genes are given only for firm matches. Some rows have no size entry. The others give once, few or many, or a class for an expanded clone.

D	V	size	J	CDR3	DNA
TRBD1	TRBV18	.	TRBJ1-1	CASSPDRVTEAFF	TGTGCCAGCTCCCCTGACAGGGTCACTGAAGCTTTCTTT
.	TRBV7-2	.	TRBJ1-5	CASSLVSGLNQPQHF	TGTGCCAGCAGCTTAGTTTCCGGGCTCAATCAGCCCCAGCATTTT
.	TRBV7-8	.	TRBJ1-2	CASSFPRTVYGYTF	TGTGCCAGCAGCTTCCCTAGGACAGTCTATGGCTACACCTTC
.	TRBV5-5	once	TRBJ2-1	CASSLAQNNEQFF	TGTGCCAGCAGCTTGGCGCAGAACAATGAGCAGTTCTTC
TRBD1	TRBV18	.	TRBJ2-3	CASSPTGTGDHDTQYF	TGTGCCAGCTCGCCCACGGGGACAGGGGATCACGATACGCAGTATTTT
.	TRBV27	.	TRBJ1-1	CASRLNHPGDVTEAFF	TGTGCCAGCAGACTCAATCACCCAGGGGACGTCACTGAAGCTTTCTTT
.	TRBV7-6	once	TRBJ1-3	CASSRGGDGNTIYF	TGTGCCAGCAGCCGCGGCGGGGATGGAAACACCATATATTTT
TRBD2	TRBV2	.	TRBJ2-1	CASSELRLAGGAEQFF	TGTGCCAGCAGTGAACTCAGACTAGCGGGGGGGGCAGAGCAGTTCTTC
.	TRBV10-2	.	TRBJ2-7	CASSDPGAPYEQYF	TGCGCCAGCAGTGACCCAGGGGCGCCCTACGAGCAGTACTTC
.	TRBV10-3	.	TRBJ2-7	CAITLRSGEQYF	TGTGCCATCACTCTAAGGAGCGGCGAGCAGTACTTC
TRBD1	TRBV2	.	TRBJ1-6	CAGQGSSGPLHF	TGTGCCGGACAGGGTTCGTCGGGCCCCCTCCACTTT
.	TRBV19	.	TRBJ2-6	CASVSSGANVLTF	TGTGCCAGTGTGAGTTCCGGGGCCAACGTCCTGACTTTC
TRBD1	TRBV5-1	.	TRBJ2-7	CASSRQGYEQYF	TGCGCCAGCAGCCGACAGGGCTACGAGCAGTACTTC
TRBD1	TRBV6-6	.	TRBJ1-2	CASSYQDRGRYGYTF	TGTGCCAGCAGTTATCAGGACAGGGGGAGATATGGCTACACCTTC
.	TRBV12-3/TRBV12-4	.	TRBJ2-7	CASSFGYEQYF	TGTGCCAGCAGTTTTGGCTACGAGCAGTACTTC
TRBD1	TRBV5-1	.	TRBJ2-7	CASSGDRVYEQYF	TGCGCCAGCAGCGGGGACAGGGTCTACGAGCAGTACTTC
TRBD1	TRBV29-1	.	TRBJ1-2	CSVARDRGDGYTF	TGCAGCGTTGCCCGGGACAGGGGAGACGGCTACACCTTC
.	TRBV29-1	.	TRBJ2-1	CSVEDLRRGGDEQFF	TGCAGCGTTGAAGATCTTCGGAGGGGAGGCGATGAGCAGTTCTTC
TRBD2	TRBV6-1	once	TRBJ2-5	CASSETSGGLQETQYF	TGTGCCAGCAGTGAAACTAGCGGGGGGTTACAAGAGACCCAGTACTTC
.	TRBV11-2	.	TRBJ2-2	CASNPGLRSTGELFF	TGTGCCAGCAATCCGGGACTCCGATCCACCGGGGAGCTGTTTTTT